This entry lists 9 T cell receptor beta chains sequenced from one sample in a study of blood T cell repertoires in COVID-19. The table came from immunoSEQ multiplex PCR; TCRdb's copy has only in-frame clones and leaves some out. The repertoire has 190,000 or so clones, roughly four fifths of them found once; the top ten carry less than 9.5%. The sequenced sample was PBMCs or T cells enriched from blood (not recorded which). The receptors derive from a man aged 35 to 55 who had recovered from COVID-19.

This clone has a single count. The chain joins TRBV5-6 to TRBJ2-3, with 8 bases matching TRBD1. Trimming removed 3 bases from V and 3 bases from J; junction bases left unmatched: 6. The germline gives CDR1 SGHDT, CDR2 YYEEEE. The CDR3 runs to 15 residues. This CDR3 reads CASSSPRDRTDTQYF. DNA of the CDR3: TGTGCCAGCAGCTCCCCCCGGGACAGGACAGATACGCAGTATTTT.

This clone was found once. This chain connects TRBV5-4 to TRBJ2-3, with D tentatively TRBD1 (5 bases). Trimming stripped 0 bases from V and 2 bases from J, with 10 bases between. The CDR3 extends over 15 amino acids. Germline V gene lookup returns CDR1 SGHNT and CDR2 YYREEE (reference sequence). CDR3 DNA: TGTGCCAGCAGCTTGGTGGGGCTGCACACAGATACGCAGTATTTT. This codes for CASSLVGLHTDTQYF.

This chain uses TRBV4-2 with TRBJ2-1; possible D gene TRBD2, 5 bases. The germline V gene has CDR1 LGHNA and CDR2 YNFKEQ. CDR3 length: 16 amino acids. V lost 0 bases to trimming and J lost 4 bases, with 13 bases between them. CDR3 protein: CASSQEASSIYNEQFF. The CDR3 DNA sequence: TGTGCCAGCAGCCAAGAGGCTAGCTCCATTTACAATGAGCAGTTCTTC.

The V gene is TRBV28, the J gene TRBJ2-7; 9 positions match TRBD1. V shed 5 bases, J shed 4 bases, and the junction held 6 bases outside the gene matches. Germline lookup yields CDR1 MDHEN and CDR2 SYDVKM. The CDR3 consists of 14 residues. The CDR3 spells CASSVPGQGYEQYF. CDR3 in DNA: TGTGCCAGCAGTGTACCGGGACAGGGATACGAGCAGTACTTC. Full variable domain (remainder filled in from reference TRBV28 and TRBJ2-7): DVKVTQSSRYLVKRTGEKVFLECVQDMDHENMFWYRQDPGLGLRLIYFSYDVKMKEKGDIPEGYSVSREKKERFSLILESASTNQTSMYLCASSVPGQGYEQYFGPGTRLTVT.

CDR3 coding DNA: TGTGCCAGCAGCCCTAACGTTAGGACTAGCGCCACAGATACGCAGTATTTT. It is translated as CASSPNVRTSATDTQYF. The chain combines TRBV9 with TRBJ2-3; 9 bases line up with TRBD2. This CDR3 region has 17 residues. V was clipped by 4 bases and J by 2 bases; unmatched bases: 11. Germline V lookup: CDR1 SGDLS, CDR2 YYNGEE.

A few counts support this clone. The chain employs TRBV18 and TRBJ2-7; D gene uncertain. V was trimmed by 6 bases and J by 1 base, leaving 13 bases between them. The germline V gene encodes CDR1 KGHSH and CDR2 LQKENI. The CDR3 is made up of 14 amino acids. The CDR3 region is CASSLGSLSYEQYF. The CDR3 coding sequence is TGTGCCAGCTCCCTAGGCAGCCTTTCCTACGAGCAGTACTTC.

The J gene is TRBJ2-7, the V gene TRBV5-4, with TRBD2 matching 7 bases. Trimming removed 4 bases from V and 4 bases from J; junction bases left unmatched: 8. The CDR3 is made up of 14 amino acids. Per the germline V gene, CDR1 is SGHNT and CDR2 is YYREEE (reference sequence). Here the CDR3 reads CASSPPGGEYEQYF. The CDR3 DNA reads as TGTGCCAGCAGCCCTCCGGGGGGAGAATACGAGCAGTACTTC.

The chain has TRBV12-3 or TRBV12-4 and TRBJ1-1, with D unresolved. The germline V and J ends were trimmed by 3 bases and 5 bases, with 10 bases remaining between them. The CDR3 runs to 13 residues. CDR3 nucleotides: TGTGCCAGCAGTTTCGGGGTCCGAACTGAAGCTTTCTTT. This translates into CASSFGVRTEAFF.

This chain joins TRBV5-1 and TRBJ1-4; 7 nucleotides align to TRBD1. This CDR3 is 14 amino acids long. V trimming: 0 bases; J trimming: 5 bases; junction bases outside the gene matches: 1. CDR1 and CDR2 (germline): SGHRS, YFSETQ. The CDR3 loop is CASSLGGGNEKLFF. The CDR3 region has the DNA TGCGCCAGCAGCTTGGGAGGGGGCAATGAAAAACTGTTTTTT.